This T cell receptor (beta chain) was identified in a study of blood T cell repertoires in COVID-19. About the study: Sites in the United States, Italy and Spain provided acute and convalescent COVID-19 samples. Sources were T cells, B-cell-depleted T cells, or PBMCs; the material itself was cDNA or gDNA.

Germline lookup yields CDR1 SGDLS and CDR2 YYNGEE. There are 13 residues in the CDR3. Trimming left V 0 bases short and J 5 bases short, with 7 bases between. Original handling: The assay estimated nucleated cells by amplifying reference gene primers. The method was immunoSEQ multiplex PCR; TCRdb's version includes in-frame clones alone and lacks a portion of them. That table is the source of V, J and clone size, and D and trimming were worked out from the DNA. The sample yields 300,000 to 400,000 clones, more than 75% seen once. Sequencing used peripheral blood. The origin of this receptor is a man aged 45-65 years with active or convalescent COVID-19. The rearrangement uses TRBV9 and TRBJ2-3, with D possibly being TRBD1 (5 bases). CDR3 in DNA: TGTGCCAGCAGCGTAGTCCAGGGAGATACGCAGTATTTT. It translates to CASSVVQGDTQYF.